The 2 T cell receptor beta chains below come from one sample, sequenced in a study of T cell responses to AZD1222 COVID-19 vaccine. Measured with immunoSEQ multiplex PCR; TCRdb has only the in-frame clones, and not every one. The data show approximately 160,000 clones, more than 70% seen once. The source material was peripheral blood, sampled on day 0 of AZD1222 vaccination. Receptors originate from an adult in good health.

The chain recombines TRBV15 with TRBJ2-1; D may be TRBD2 (6 bases). The length of the CDR3 is 13 residues. The V gene's germline CDR1 is LNHNV and CDR2 YYDKDF (reference sequence). V lost 1 base, J lost 9 bases, and 10 bases lay in between. CDR3 sequence reads: CATSRVLAREQFF. CDR3 DNA sequence: TGTGCCACCAGCAGAGTACTAGCACGTGAGCAGTTCTTC.

This clone occurred a few times. The V call is TRBV2, the J call TRBJ2-5; D is possibly TRBD2 (5 bases). Per the germline V gene, CDR1 is SNHLY and CDR2 is FYNNEI. The length of the CDR3 is 16 residues. Trimming removed 0 bases at V and 3 bases at J, with 14 bases between. The DNA for the CDR3 is TGTGCCAGCAGTGAAGCCCCTGGACTTTTAAAAGAGACCCAGTACTTC. It yields the protein CASSEAPGLLKETQYF.